This T cell receptor beta chain derives from a study of OX40 agonist ivuxolimab in advanced cancers. Libraries were prepared by immunoSEQ multiplex PCR; TCRdb keeps only in-frame clonotypes and omits some of them. Of 80,000 to 100,000 clones in the sample, over 75% were seen once. Study-wide results and caveats: Still undetermined is the antigen specificity of the expanded peripheral T cells.

This clone was seen a handful of times. Its matching antigen is unknown. Sequenced here: CD4+ or CD8+ T cells sorted from blood, sampled in a trial of the OX40 agonist ivuxolimab. This receptor was identified in an adult with an advanced solid tumor such as melanoma, head and neck, liver or kidney cancer.

Written as DNA, the CDR3 is TGTGCCAGCAGCGTAGACTGGGGAGGTGGCTACACCTTC. Protein: CASSVDWGGGYTF. This chain uses TRBV9 with TRBJ1-2; D ambiguous. V shed 0 bases and J shed 7 bases, with 10 bases lying between them. The CDR3 length is 13 residues. CDR1 is SGDLS, CDR2 YYNGEE, per germline.